This T cell receptor (beta chain) originates from a study of CD8 T cells in ankylosing spondylitis. To note about this clonotype: Its antigen is unidentified.

Findings and limits, study-wide: A TCR beta motif made of about 8 highly homologous variants seemed typical of ankylosing spondylitis blood.

This CDR3 comprises 15 residues. Between the trimmed V and J ends, which lost 10 bases and 7 bases, there was a span of 23 bases. The germline gives CDR1 MDHEN, CDR2 SYDVKM. TCRdb re-analysed the 5' RACE reads in MiXCR, keeping a single row per CDR3 protein. The table lists approximately 300,000 distinct CDR3 sequences, approximately 8% of them singletons. This chain joins TRBV28 and TRBJ1-5, with a tentative D call TRBD1 (5 bases). The source of this sequence is a male donor with ankylosing spondylitis. The specimen sequenced was blood, either unsorted or a sorted T cell fraction (not recorded which). This chain's CDR3 is CATSGRGLEDQPQHF. CDR3 DNA sequence: TGTGCCACCAGCGGGAGGGGTTTGGAGGACCAGCCCCAGCATTTT.